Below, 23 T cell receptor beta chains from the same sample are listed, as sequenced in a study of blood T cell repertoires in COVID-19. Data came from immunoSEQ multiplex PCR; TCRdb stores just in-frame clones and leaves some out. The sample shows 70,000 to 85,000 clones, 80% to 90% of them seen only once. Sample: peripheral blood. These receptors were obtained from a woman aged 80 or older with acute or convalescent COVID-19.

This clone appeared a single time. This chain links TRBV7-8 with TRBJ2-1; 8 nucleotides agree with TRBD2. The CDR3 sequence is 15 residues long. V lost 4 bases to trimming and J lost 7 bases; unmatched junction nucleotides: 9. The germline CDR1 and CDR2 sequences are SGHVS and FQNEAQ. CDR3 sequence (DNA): TGTGCCAGCAGCTCTTCCCCCGGGACTAGAAATGAGCAGTTCTTC. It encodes CASSSSPGTRNEQFF.

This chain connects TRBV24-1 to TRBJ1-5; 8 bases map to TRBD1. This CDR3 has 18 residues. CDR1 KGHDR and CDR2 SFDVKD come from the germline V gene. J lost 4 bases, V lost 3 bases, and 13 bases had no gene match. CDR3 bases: TGTGCCACCAGTGATGGTGCAGGGGGCGGTCGAGGAAATCAGCCCCAGCATTTT. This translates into CATSDGAGGGRGNQPQHF.

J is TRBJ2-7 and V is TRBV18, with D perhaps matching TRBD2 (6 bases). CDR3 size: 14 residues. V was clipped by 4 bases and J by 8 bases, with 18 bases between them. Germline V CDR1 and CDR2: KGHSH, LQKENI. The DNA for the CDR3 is TGTGCCAGCTCACTGGACGGGACTTGGGATAAGCAGTACTTC. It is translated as CASSLDGTWDKQYF.

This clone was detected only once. In DNA, the CDR3 is TGTGCTACTAGGGAGGCGGTAAGCAATCAGCCCCAGCATTTT. Its protein is CATREAVSNQPQHF. The chain recombines TRBV6-5 with TRBJ1-5; D is ambiguous. From germline, CDR1 is MNHEY and CDR2 SVGAGI. The CDR3 covers 14 residues.

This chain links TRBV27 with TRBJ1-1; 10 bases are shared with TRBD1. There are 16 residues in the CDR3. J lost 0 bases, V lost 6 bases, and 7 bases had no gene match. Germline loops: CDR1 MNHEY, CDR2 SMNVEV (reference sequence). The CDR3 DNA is TGTGCCAGCAGCCTTGGACAGGGGGGCCTGAACACTGAAGCTTTCTTT. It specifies CASSLGQGGLNTEAFF.

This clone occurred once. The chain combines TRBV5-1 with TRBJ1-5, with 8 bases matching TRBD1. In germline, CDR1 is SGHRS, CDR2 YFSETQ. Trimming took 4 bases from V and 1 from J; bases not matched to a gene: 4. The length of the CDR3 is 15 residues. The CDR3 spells CASSPGQVSNQPQHF. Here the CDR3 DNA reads TGCGCCAGCAGCCCGGGACAGGTCAGCAATCAGCCCCAGCATTTT. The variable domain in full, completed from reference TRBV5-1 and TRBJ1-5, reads KAGVTQTPRYLIKTRGQQVTLSCSPISGHRSVSWYQQTPGQGLQFLFEYFSETQRNKGNFPGRFSGRQFSNSRSEMNVSTLELGDSALYLCASSPGQVSNQPQHFGDGTRLSIL.

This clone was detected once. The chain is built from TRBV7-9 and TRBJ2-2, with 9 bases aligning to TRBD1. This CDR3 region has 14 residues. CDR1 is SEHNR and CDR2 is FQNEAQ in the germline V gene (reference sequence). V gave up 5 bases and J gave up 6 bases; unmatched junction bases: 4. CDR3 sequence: CASSRGQGSGELFF. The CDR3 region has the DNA TGTGCCAGCAGCCGGGGACAGGGATCCGGGGAGCTGTTTTTT.

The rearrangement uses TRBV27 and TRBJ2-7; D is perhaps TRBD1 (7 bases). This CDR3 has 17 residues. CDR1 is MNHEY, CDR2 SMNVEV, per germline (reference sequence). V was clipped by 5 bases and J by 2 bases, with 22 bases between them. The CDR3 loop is CASSRSRGGGLPYEQYF. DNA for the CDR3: TGTGCCAGCAGTCGATCTCGAGGAGGGGGCTTACCCTACGAGCAGTACTTC.

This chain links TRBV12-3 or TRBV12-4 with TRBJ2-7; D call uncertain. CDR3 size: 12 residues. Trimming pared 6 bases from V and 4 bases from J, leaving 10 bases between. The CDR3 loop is CASSHEKYEQYF. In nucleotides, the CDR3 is TGTGCCAGCAGCCACGAGAAATACGAGCAGTACTTC.

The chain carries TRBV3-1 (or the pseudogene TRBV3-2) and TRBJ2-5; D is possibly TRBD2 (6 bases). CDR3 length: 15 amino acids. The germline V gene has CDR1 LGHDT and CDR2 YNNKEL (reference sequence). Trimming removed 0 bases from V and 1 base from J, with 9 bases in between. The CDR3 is CASSQDWRGQETQYF. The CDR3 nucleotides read TGTGCCAGCAGCCAAGATTGGAGGGGCCAAGAGACCCAGTACTTC.

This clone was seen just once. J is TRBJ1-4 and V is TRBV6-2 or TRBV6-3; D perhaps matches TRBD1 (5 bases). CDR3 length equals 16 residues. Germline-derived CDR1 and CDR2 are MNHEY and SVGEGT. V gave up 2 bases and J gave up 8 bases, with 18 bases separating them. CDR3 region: CASSYRYEGRREKLFF. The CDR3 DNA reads TGTGCCAGCAGTTACCGTTACGAGGGGAGGCGCGAAAAACTGTTTTTT.

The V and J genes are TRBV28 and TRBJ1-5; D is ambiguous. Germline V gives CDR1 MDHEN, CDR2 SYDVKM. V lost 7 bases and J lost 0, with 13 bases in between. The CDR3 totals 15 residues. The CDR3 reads CASIGGFTSNQPQHF. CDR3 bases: TGTGCCAGCATCGGAGGGTTTACTAGCAATCAGCCCCAGCATTTT.

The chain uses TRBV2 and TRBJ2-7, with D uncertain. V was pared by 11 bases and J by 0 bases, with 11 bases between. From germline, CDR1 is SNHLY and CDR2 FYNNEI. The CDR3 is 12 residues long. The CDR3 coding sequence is TGTGCCGGGTCGTGGAGCTCCTACGAGCAGTACTTC. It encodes CAGSWSSYEQYF.

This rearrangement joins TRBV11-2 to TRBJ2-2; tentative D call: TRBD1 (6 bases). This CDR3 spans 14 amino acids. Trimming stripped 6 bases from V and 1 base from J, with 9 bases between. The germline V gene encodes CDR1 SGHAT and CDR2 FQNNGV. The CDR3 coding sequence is TGTGCCAGCAGAAAACAGGGGAACACCGGGGAGCTGTTTTTT. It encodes CASRKQGNTGELFF.

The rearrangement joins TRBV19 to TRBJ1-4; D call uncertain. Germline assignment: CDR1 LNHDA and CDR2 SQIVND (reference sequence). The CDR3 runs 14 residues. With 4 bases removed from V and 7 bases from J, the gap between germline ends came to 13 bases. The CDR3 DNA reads TGTGCCAGTAGTAACAGCCCTGGGAGTGAAAAACTGTTTTTT. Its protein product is CASSNSPGSEKLFF.

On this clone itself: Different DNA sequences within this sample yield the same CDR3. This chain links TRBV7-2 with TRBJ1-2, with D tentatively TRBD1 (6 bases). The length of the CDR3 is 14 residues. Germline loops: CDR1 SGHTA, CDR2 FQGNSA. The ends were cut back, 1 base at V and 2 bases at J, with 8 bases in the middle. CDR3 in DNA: TGTGCCAGCAGCTTAGGGCAGGGGAACTATGGCTACACCTTC. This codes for CASSLGQGNYGYTF. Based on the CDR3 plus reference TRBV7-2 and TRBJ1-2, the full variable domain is GAGVSQSPSNKVTEKGKDVELRCDPISGHTALYWYRQSLGQGLEFLIYFQGNSAPDKSGLPSDRFSAERTGGSVSTLTIQRTQQEDSAVYLCASSLGQGNYGYTFGSGTRLTVV.

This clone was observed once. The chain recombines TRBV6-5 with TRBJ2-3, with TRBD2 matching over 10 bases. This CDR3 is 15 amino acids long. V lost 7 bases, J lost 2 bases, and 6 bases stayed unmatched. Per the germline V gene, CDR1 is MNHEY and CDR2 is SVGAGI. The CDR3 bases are TGTGCCAGCAAAACTAGCGGGGCAAACACAGATACGCAGTATTTT. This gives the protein CASKTSGANTDTQYF.

CDR3 sequence reads: CASSVTGTSTNEKLFF. The CDR3 bases are TGTGCCAGCAGCGTGACGGGGACTTCAACTAATGAAAAACTGTTTTTT. The V gene is TRBV9, the J gene TRBJ1-4; maybe TRBD1 (5 bases). The CDR3 is 16 residues long. V lost 2 bases, J lost 0 bases, and 11 bases lay in between. Germline assignment: CDR1 SGDLS and CDR2 YYNGEE.

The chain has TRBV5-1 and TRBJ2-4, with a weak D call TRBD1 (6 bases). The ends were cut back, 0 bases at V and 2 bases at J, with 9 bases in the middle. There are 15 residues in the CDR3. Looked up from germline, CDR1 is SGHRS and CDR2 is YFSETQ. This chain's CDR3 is CASSLERGSKNIQYF. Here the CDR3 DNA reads TGCGCCAGCAGCTTGGAAAGGGGGTCCAAAAACATTCAGTACTTC.

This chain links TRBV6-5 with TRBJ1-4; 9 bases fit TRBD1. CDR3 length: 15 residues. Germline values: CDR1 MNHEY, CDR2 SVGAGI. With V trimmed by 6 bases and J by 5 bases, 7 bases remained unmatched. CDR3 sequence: CASSVTGGKNEKLFF. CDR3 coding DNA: TGTGCCAGCAGCGTGACAGGGGGAAAAAATGAAAAACTGTTTTTT.

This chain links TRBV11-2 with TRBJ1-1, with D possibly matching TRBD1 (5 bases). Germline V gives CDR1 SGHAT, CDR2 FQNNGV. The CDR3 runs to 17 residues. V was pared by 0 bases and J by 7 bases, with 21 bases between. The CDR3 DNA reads TGTGCCAGCAGCTTAGATCTTCGGGGGTCCCCAAACGATGAAGCTTTCTTT. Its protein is CASSLDLRGSPNDEAFF.

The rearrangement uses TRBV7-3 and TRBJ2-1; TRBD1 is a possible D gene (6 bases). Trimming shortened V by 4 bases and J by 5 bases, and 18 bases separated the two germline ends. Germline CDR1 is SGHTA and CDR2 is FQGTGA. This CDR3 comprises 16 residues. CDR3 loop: CASSSQTGKLDNEQFF. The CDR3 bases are TGTGCCAGCAGCTCCCAGACAGGAAAGCTAGACAATGAGCAGTTCTTC.

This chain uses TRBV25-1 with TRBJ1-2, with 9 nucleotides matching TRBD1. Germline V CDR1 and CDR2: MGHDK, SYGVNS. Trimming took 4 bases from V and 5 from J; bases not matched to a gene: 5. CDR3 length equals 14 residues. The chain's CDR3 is CASSASGTGYGYTF. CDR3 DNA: TGTGCCAGCAGTGCATCCGGGACAGGGTATGGCTACACCTTC.